The subject of this entry is one T cell receptor (beta chain). Only in-frame clones appear in the TCRdb table, and some are missing; sequencing was by immunoSEQ multiplex PCR. Among approximately 120,000 clones listed, roughly 86% were seen once. The data derive from a study of blood T cell repertoires in COVID-19. Whole-study context: Acute and convalescent COVID-19 specimens originated in the United States, Italy and Spain.

The TCR originated in a woman between 45 and 65 years old who had recovered from COVID-19. Sequenced material: peripheral blood.

The CDR3 sequence is CASSYTGAGAFF. The CDR3 coding sequence is TGTGCCAGCAGTTACACCGGCGCGGGCGCTTTCTTT. The V gene is TRBV2, the J gene TRBJ1-1; D ambiguous. The CDR3 runs to 12 residues. V was trimmed by 5 bases and J by 11 bases, leaving 15 bases between them. Germline values: CDR1 SNHLY, CDR2 FYNNEI.